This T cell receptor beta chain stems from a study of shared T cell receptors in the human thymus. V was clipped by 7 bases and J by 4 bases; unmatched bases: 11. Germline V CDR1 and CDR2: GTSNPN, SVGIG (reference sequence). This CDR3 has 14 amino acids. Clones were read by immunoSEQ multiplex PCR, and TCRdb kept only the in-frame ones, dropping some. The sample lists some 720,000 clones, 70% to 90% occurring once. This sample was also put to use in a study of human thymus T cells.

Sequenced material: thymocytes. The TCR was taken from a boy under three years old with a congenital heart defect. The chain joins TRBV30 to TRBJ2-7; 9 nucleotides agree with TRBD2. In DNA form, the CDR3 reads TGTGCCTATTTAACCCCTAGCGGGACGTACGAGCAGTACTTC. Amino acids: CAYLTPSGTYEQYF.